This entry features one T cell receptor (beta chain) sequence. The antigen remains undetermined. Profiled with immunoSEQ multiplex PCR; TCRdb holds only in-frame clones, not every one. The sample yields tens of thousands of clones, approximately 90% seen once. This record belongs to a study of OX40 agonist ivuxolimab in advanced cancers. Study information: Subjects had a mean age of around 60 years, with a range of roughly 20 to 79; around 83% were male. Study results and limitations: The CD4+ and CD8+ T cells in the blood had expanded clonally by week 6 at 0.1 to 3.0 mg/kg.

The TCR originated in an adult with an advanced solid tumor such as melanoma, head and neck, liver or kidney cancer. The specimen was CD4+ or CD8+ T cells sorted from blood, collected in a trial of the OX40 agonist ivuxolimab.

This CDR3 is CASSLILAGLDTQYF. CDR3 bases: TGTGCCAGCAGTTTAATCCTAGCGGGGCTAGATACGCAGTATTTT. This chain links TRBV27 with TRBJ2-3; 9 bases map to TRBD2. The junction had 5 bases not matched to a gene; V was cut back by 2 bases and J by 5 bases. The germline V gene has CDR1 MNHEY and CDR2 SMNVEV (reference sequence). The CDR3 length is 15 residues.